This entry lists 13 T cell receptor beta chains sequenced from one sample in a study of vaccination and CD4 T cells after COVID-19 (dated by TCRdb to the early 2020s). These receptors have no known antigen. Libraries were built with PCR. The run used an Illumina iSeq 100. DNA from cultured CD4+ T cells underwent TCR sequencing with the Oncomine TCR Beta short-read assay at the Johns Hopkins FTIC core. Genomic DNA was extracted from the cultured CD4+ T cells with the QIAamp micro DNA kit. TCRdb took the public reads, trimmed them with fastp at Q25, ran MiXCR for clone calling and kept in-frame beta chains. When rows share a CDR3 protein, they turn into one entry using the most common DNA and genes. Across this sample there are thousands of distinct CDR3 sequences, with 25% to 35% seen only once. The top ten hold 11% of the sample. The meaning of the sample's treatment or condition label: approximately nine-day PBMC culture with coronavirus spike peptide pools or control peptides (ViraFEST assay). CD4+ T cells from unexposed donors were collected before the COVID-19 pandemic (2011-2018).

The specimen was CD4+ T cells from blood, cultured in vitro. Receptors were obtained from a human donor in good health.

A few counts support this clonotype. The genes are TRBV19 and TRBJ2-1; 11 nucleotides align to TRBD1. The CDR3 covers 16 residues. Germline V gene sequence: CDR1 LNHDA, CDR2 SQIVND (reference sequence). The junction had 7 bases not matched to a gene; V was cut back by 5 bases and J by 4 bases. DNA of the CDR3: TGTGCCAGTAGTCGGACAGGGGGCATTCGGTACAATGAGCAGTTCTTC. It encodes CASSRTGGIRYNEQFF.

This clonotype was observed a handful of times. The chain carries TRBV19 and TRBJ1-1; possible D gene TRBD1, 5 bases. Germline CDR1 and CDR2: LNHDA and SQIVND (reference sequence). The CDR3 spans 14 residues. The V end was cut by 4 bases, the J end by 7 bases, with 16 bases between. The CDR3 sequence is CASSTQGGAIEAFF. CDR3 bases: TGTGCCAGTAGTACCCAGGGAGGGGCGATTGAAGCTTTCTTT.

The V call is TRBV7-2, the J call TRBJ1-5; no clear D gene. Trimming took 2 bases from V and 3 from J, leaving 11 bases between them. This CDR3 region has 15 residues. CDR1 is SGHTA, CDR2 FQGNSA, per germline. CDR3 sequence reads: CASSLQPGINQPQHF. The CDR3 coding sequence is TGTGCCAGCAGCTTACAGCCGGGGATCAATCAGCCCCAGCATTTT.

The chain recombines TRBV15 with TRBJ2-4; no firm D call. The CDR3 is made up of 17 amino acids. The germline gives CDR1 LNHNV, CDR2 YYDKDF (reference sequence). Trimming left V 0 bases short and J 0 bases short, with 12 bases between. This CDR3 reads CATSRDRQSVAKNIQYF. Here the CDR3 DNA reads TGTGCCACCAGCAGAGATCGGCAGTCGGTAGCCAAAAACATTCAGTACTTC. Complete variable domain (other parts from reference TRBV15 and TRBJ2-4): DAMVIQNPRYQVTQFGKPVTLSCSQTLNHNVMYWYQQKSSQAPKLLFHYYDKDFNNEADTPDNFQSRRPNTSFCFLDIRSPGLGDTAMYLCATSRDRQSVAKNIQYFGAGTRLSVL.

By share, this clonotype counts as large. The genes are TRBV12-3 or TRBV12-4 and TRBJ2-5; TRBD2 matches at 7 bases. Trimming cost V 3 bases and J 0 bases; bases outside gene matches: 4. The CDR3 runs 15 residues. The CDR3 DNA reads as TGTGCCAGCAGTTTCTGGGGGGGAGACCAAGAGACCCAGTACTTC. Translated: CASSFWGGDQETQYF.

The sample holds a few counts of this clonotype. J is TRBJ1-1 and V is TRBV6-5; D not certain. V lost 2 bases and J 2 bases, leaving 6 bases between the germline ends. Per the germline V gene, CDR1 is MNHEY and CDR2 is SVGAGI. This CDR3 has 13 residues. The CDR3 region has the DNA TGTGCCAGCAGTTACGCCAGTAACACTGAAGCTTTCTTT. Amino acid sequence: CASSYASNTEAFF.

Judged by abundance, this clonotype is large (0.1 to 1%). The gene calls are TRBV2 and TRBJ1-6, with D possibly matching TRBD1 (5 bases). The CDR3 spans 11 residues. V lost 6 bases to trimming and J lost 13 bases, with 10 bases between them. CDR1 SNHLY and CDR2 FYNNEI come from the germline V gene. The CDR3 DNA reads as TGTGCCAGCAGAGGGACTACCCCCCTCCACTTT. Translating it yields CASRGTTPLHF. The whole variable domain, filled in from reference TRBV2 and TRBJ1-6, reads EPEVTQTPSHQVTQMGQEVILRCVPISNHLYFYWYRQILGQKVEFLVSFYNNEISEKSEIFDDQFSVERPDGSNFTLKIRSTKLEDSAMYFCASRGTTPLHFGNGTRLTVT.

With respect to this clonotype: The junction departs from germline at one end; a sequencing error may be responsible. The chain uses TRBV29-1 and TRBJ2-7; D remains ambiguous. Looked up from germline, CDR1 is SQVTM and CDR2 is ANQGSEA. This CDR3 region has 11 residues. CDR3 in amino acids: CSVVSDYGQYF. Here the CDR3 DNA reads TGCAGCGTTGTGAGTGATTACGGGCAGTACTTC.

This rearrangement joins TRBV20-1 to TRBJ2-5; 9 bases match TRBD2. CDR1 and CDR2 (germline): DFQATT, SNEGSKA (reference sequence). The CDR3 extends over 14 amino acids. The V and J ends lost 6 bases and 4 bases, in that order; junction bases with no gene match: 9. The CDR3 DNA sequence: TGCAGTGCCGCATCGCGGGAGGGGAGAGAGACCCAGTACTTC. Translation: CSAASREGRETQYF.

This clonotype was counted once. The rearrangement links TRBV3-1 to TRBJ2-1; weak D call: TRBD2 (6 bases). This CDR3 is built from 13 residues. Germline V gives CDR1 LGHDT, CDR2 YNNKEL (reference sequence). The V end lost 4 bases, the J end lost 7 bases, and 11 bases lay between the germline ends. The CDR3 spells CASSPAEGNEQFF. Here the CDR3 DNA reads TGTGCCAGCAGCCCAGCGGAGGGGAATGAGCAGTTCTTC.

The V call is TRBV24-1, the J call TRBJ2-5; 8 positions agree with TRBD1. The germline gives CDR1 KGHDR, CDR2 SFDVKD. V lost 1 base, J lost 2 bases, and 2 bases stayed unmatched. The CDR3 sequence is 15 residues long. The CDR3 here is CATSDFRQGQETQYF. CDR3 DNA: TGTGCCACCAGTGATTTCCGACAGGGGCAAGAGACCCAGTACTTC.

CDR3 DNA: TGTGCCAGCAGGGGAAATCAGCCCCAGCATTTT. It is translated as CASRGNQPQHF. The V and J genes are TRBV4-2 and TRBJ1-5; no firm D call. V shed 6 bases and J shed 4 bases, with 4 bases lying between them. CDR3 length: 11 residues. Germline values: CDR1 LGHNA, CDR2 YNFKEQ.

The chain combines TRBV7-2 with TRBJ2-1; TRBD2 agrees at 11 bases. V lost 3 bases to trimming and J lost 15 bases; unmatched junction nucleotides: 7. The CDR3 consists of 13 residues. Germline CDR1 and CDR2: SGHTA and FQGNSA. The DNA of the CDR3 is TGTGCCAGCAGCTTTAGCGGGAGGGGACCCCCGTTCTTC. The encoded protein is CASSFSGRGPPFF.